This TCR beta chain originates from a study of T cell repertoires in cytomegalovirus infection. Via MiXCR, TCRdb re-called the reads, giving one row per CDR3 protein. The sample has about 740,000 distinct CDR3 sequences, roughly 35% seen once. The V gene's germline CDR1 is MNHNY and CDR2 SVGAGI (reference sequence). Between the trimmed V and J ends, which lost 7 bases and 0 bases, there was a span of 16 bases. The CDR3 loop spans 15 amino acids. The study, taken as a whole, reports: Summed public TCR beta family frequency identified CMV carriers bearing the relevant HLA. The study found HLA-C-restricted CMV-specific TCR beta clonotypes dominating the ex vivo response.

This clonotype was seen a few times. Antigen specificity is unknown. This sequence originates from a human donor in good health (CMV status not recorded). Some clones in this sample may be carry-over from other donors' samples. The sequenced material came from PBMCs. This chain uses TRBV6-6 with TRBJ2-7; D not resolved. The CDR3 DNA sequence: TGTGCCAGCACCGAAGAGCTGAGGACCTCCTACGAGCAGTACTTC. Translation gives CASTEELRTSYEQYF.